This TCR beta chain was identified in a study of T-cell reconstitution after alpha-beta-depleted transplantation in children. Findings and limits, study-wide: Elevated TCRbeta diversity at day 60 was traced, in some patients, to surviving recipient T cells and thymic progenitors. The origin of alpha-beta T cells about two months after transplant was reportedly several hundred expanded graft clones.

During its preparation, the TCRbeta library received unique molecular identifiers. TCRdb used MiXCR to reprocess the PCR reads, holding one entry per CDR3 protein. This table holds 300,000 to 400,000 distinct CDR3 sequences, around 16% found once. A remark on this clonotype: The target antigen is unknown.

J gave up 4 bases and V 4 bases, and 16 bases lay outside the gene matches. Germline CDR1 is MGHRA and CDR2 is YSYEKL. CDR3 size: 19 residues. Sample: PBMCs, mostly from graft donor cells, taken 360 days after TCRalphabeta/CD19-depleted stem cell transplant. The clonotype was recovered from a male patient aged 2-9 years who had a stem cell transplant for acute lymphoblastic leukemia, so the T cells may come from the graft donor. The chain joins TRBV4-1 to TRBJ2-1, with 10 bases aligning to TRBD2. The CDR3 DNA follows: TGCGCCAGCAGCCTCCCCTACCCCCTAAGCGGGAGGGGATACAATGAGCAGTTCTTC. Encoded protein: CASSLPYPLSGRGYNEQFF.